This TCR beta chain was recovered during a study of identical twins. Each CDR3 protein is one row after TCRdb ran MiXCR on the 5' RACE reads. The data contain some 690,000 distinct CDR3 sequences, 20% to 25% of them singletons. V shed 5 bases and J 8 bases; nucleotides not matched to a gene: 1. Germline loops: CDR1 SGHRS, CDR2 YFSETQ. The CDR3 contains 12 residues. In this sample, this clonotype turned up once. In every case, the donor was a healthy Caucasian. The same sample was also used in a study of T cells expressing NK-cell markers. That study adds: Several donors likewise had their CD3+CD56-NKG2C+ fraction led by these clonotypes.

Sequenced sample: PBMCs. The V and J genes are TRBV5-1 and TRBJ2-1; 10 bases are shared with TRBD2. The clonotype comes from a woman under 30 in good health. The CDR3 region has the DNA TGCGCCAGCAGGGGACTAGCGTATGAGCAGTTCTTC. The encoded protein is CASRGLAYEQFF.